The TCR beta chain described here comes from a study of PD-1 blockade in classical Hodgkin lymphoma. Per the germline V gene, CDR1 is MNHEY and CDR2 is SMNVEV (reference sequence). V trimming: 7 bases; J trimming: 4 bases; junction bases outside the gene matches: 15. CDR3 length equals 17 residues. Here immunoSEQ multiplex PCR was the method, and the copy in TCRdb shows in-frame clones only, minus some. Of 50,000 to 85,000 clones in the sample, 71% were seen once. No patient escaped relapse after autologous stem cell transplantation, and brentuximab vedotin exposure varied. The sequences come from peripheral blood mononuclear cells (PBMCs), collected before the second cycle of nivolumab. The sequence came from a human donor with classical Hodgkin lymphoma. The gene calls are TRBV27 and TRBJ2-3; TRBD2 matches at 9 bases. CDR3 nucleotide sequence: TGTGCCAGCACACCCCTTTTTGGGACTAGCCGCGCAGATACGCAGTATTTT. Its protein product is CASTPLFGTSRADTQYF.